A selection of T cell receptor beta chains follows, all from one sample in a study of human T cells and chemical hapten exposure. TCRdb re-called the RACE reads with MiXCR, one entry per CDR3 protein. The sample carries more than 70,000 distinct CDR3 sequences, 10% to 15% recorded once. Sample: whole blood, taken in connection with sensitization to the hapten diphenylcyclopropenone (DPC). Receptor source: a woman in her sixties or seventies with alopecia areata. Some clones in this sample may be carry-over from other donors' samples. Each CDR3 is given with its conserved first and last residue. D genes are given only for firm matches. Part of the rows lack a size; the others show once, few, many or a class for expanded clones.

D: TRBD1
size: .
V: TRBV5-1
J: TRBJ1-1
CDR3: CASSFGTGGENTEAFF
DNA: TGCGCCAGCAGCTTCGGGACAGGGGGCGAGAACACTGAAGCTTTCTTT

D: .
size: few
V: TRBV19
J: TRBJ2-3
CDR3: CATEGWDTQYF
DNA: TGTGCCACTGAAGGATGGGATACGCAGTATTTT

D: TRBD2
size: many
V: TRBV19
J: TRBJ2-1
CDR3: CASSGGPVYNEQFF
DNA: TGTGCCAGCTCGGGGGGACCAGTCTACAATGAGCAGTTCTTC

D: .
size: .
V: TRBV6-1
J: TRBJ1-1
CDR3: CASRTGLSEAFF
DNA: TGTGCCAGCAGAACAGGGTTGTCTGAAGCTTTCTTT

D: TRBD1
size: few
V: TRBV6-5
J: TRBJ2-4
CDR3: CASSNGQGAAKNIQYF
DNA: TGTGCCAGCAGTAACGGACAGGGGGCAGCCAAAAACATTCAGTACTTC

D: TRBD2
size: few
V: TRBV7-6
J: TRBJ2-3
CDR3: CASSRQLSGPRTDTQYF
DNA: TGTGCCAGCAGCCGACAACTTAGCGGGCCCAGGACAGATACGCAGTATTTT

D: .
size: few
V: TRBV7-9
J: TRBJ1-2
CDR3: CASSLEGQARGGYTF
DNA: TGTGCCAGCAGCTTAGAAGGCCAGGCCCGCGGTGGCTACACCTTC

D: .
size: .
V: TRBV5-1
J: TRBJ1-1
CDR3: CASSLLGRSTEAFF
DNA: TGCGCCAGCAGCTTGCTGGGCCGATCCACTGAAGCTTTCTTT

D: .
size: .
V: TRBV20-1
J: TRBJ1-3
CDR3: CSASGGGNTIYF
DNA: TGCAGTGCTAGTGGGGGAGGAAACACCATATATTTT

D: .
size: many
V: TRBV5-4
J: TRBJ2-3
CDR3: CASSSSTLHTDTQYF
DNA: TGTGCCAGCAGCTCGTCGACTCTTCACACAGATACGCAGTATTTT

D: .
size: many
V: TRBV20-1
J: TRBJ1-5
CDR3: CSAANNQPQHF
DNA: TGCAGTGCCGCGAACAATCAGCCCCAGCATTTT

D: .
size: many
V: TRBV6-6
J: TRBJ2-3
CDR3: CASSYGPGTDTQYF
DNA: TGTGCCAGCAGTTACGGTCCCGGCACAGATACGCAGTATTTT

D: TRBD1
size: few
V: TRBV4-2
J: TRBJ2-2
CDR3: CASSPGQGPAGELFF
DNA: TGTGCCAGCAGCCCTGGACAGGGTCCCGCCGGGGAGCTGTTTTTT

D: .
size: few
V: TRBV7-3
J: TRBJ1-1
CDR3: CASSLGPEVGFNTEAFF
DNA: TGTGCCAGCAGCTTAGGTCCGGAGGTGGGGTTTAACACTGAAGCTTTCTTT

D: .
size: few
V: TRBV20-1
J: TRBJ1-2
CDR3: CSARDLRANYGYTF
DNA: TGCAGTGCTAGAGATCTTCGGGCTAACTATGGCTACACCTTC

D: .
size: once
V: TRBV7-2
J: TRBJ2-4
CDR3: CASSSRGPKNIQYF
DNA: TGTGCCAGCAGCTCCCGGGGACCCAAAAACATTCAGTACTTC

D: .
size: many
V: TRBV7-2
J: TRBJ1-1
CDR3: CASSLDPTEAFF
DNA: TGTGCCAGCAGCTTGGACCCCACTGAAGCTTTCTTT

D: .
size: many
V: TRBV6-6
J: TRBJ2-3
CDR3: CASGIQRTDTQYF
DNA: TGTGCCAGCGGGATACAGAGAACAGATACGCAGTATTTT

D: .
size: .
V: TRBV7-2
J: TRBJ1-1
CDR3: CASSYSSANTEAFF
DNA: TGTGCCAGCAGCTATTCGAGCGCGAACACTGAAGCTTTCTTT

D: .
size: many
V: TRBV5-1
J: TRBJ1-1
CDR3: CASSPGTAMNTEAFF
DNA: TGCGCCAGCAGCCCCGGGACGGCAATGAACACTGAAGCTTTCTTT